The 25 T cell receptor beta chains in this list originate from one sample, sequenced in a study of Ad26.COV2.S vaccination and SARS-CoV-2 variants. Treatment reported: roughly 18 received Ad26.COV2.S at low or high dose, single or two shots; roughly 5 received placebo; per-sample allocation not given. Samples analyzed were those drawn on day 63 after the first vaccine or placebo injection. TCRdb's table, derived via immunoSEQ multiplex PCR, lists solely in-frame clones and lacks some. The sample gives a few hundred thousand clones, 80% to 90% of which show up once; 3.4% is in the top ten. The input for sequencing was peripheral blood, taken in a trial of Ad26.COV2.S vaccine versus placebo. The receptor source for this set is a person aged 18-65 years who received the Ad26.COV2.S COVID-19 vaccine or a placebo.

The chain links TRBV30 to TRBJ2-5; TRBD2 matches at 14 bases. The CDR3 is 16 amino acids. Germline CDR1 reads GTSNPN; CDR2 reads SVGIG (reference sequence). V lost 3 bases, J lost 0 bases, and 3 bases stayed unmatched. DNA for the CDR3: TGTGCCTGGAGGACTAGCGGGGGGGCCGACCAAGAGACCCAGTACTTC. This translates into CAWRTSGGADQETQYF.

The rearrangement joins TRBV7-6 to TRBJ2-5; unclear D gene. The CDR3 is 14 amino acids. Germline CDR1 is SGHVS and CDR2 is FNYEAQ. V was clipped by 2 bases and J by 1 base, with 8 bases between them. This CDR3 reads CASSLLPRQETQYF. The CDR3 DNA reads TGTGCCAGCAGCTTATTGCCCCGCCAAGAGACCCAGTACTTC.

This clone was counted only a few times. The CDR3 DNA reads as TGCAGTGCTAGTGCGGACCTCGGGTACGGCTACACCTTC. Protein sequence: CSASADLGYGYTF. The V call is TRBV20-1, the J call TRBJ1-2; unclear D gene. Per the germline V gene, CDR1 is DFQATT and CDR2 is SNEGSKA (reference sequence). CDR3 length: 13 amino acids. The V and J ends lost 3 bases and 8 bases respectively, with 16 bases between them.

The chain couples TRBV19 to TRBJ1-4; 7 bases align to TRBD1. The CDR3 spans 15 residues. The J segment lost 0 bases and the V segment lost 4 bases, leaving 2 bases of the junction unmatched. Germline assignment: CDR1 LNHDA and CDR2 SQIVND (reference sequence). In nucleotides, the CDR3 is TGTGCCAGTAGTAACACAGGGGCAACTAATGAAAAACTGTTTTTT. The encoded protein is CASSNTGATNEKLFF. Drawing the rest from reference TRBV19 and TRBJ1-4, the complete variable domain is DGGITQSPKYLFRKEGQNVTLSCEQNLNHDAMYWYRQDPGQGLRLIYYSQIVNDFQKGDIAEGYSVSREKKESFPLTVTSAQKNPTAFYLCASSNTGATNEKLFFGSGTQLSVL.

The chain combines TRBV7-6 with TRBJ2-7, with a weak D call TRBD1 (5 bases). The CDR3 covers 14 residues. Germline V lookup: CDR1 SGHVS, CDR2 FNYEAQ. Between the trimmed V and J ends, which lost 5 bases and 3 bases, there was a span of 14 bases. CDR3 region: CASSPTTASYEQYF. CDR3 in DNA: TGTGCCAGCAGCCCCACGACAGCAAGCTACGAGCAGTACTTC.

DNA of the CDR3: TGTGCCAGCAGTTACGATCTCAACTATGGCTACACCTTC. Amino acid sequence: CASSYDLNYGYTF. The rearrangement links TRBV6-5 to TRBJ1-2; D is undetermined. V shed 2 bases and J shed 2 bases, with 6 bases lying between them. The CDR3 covers 13 residues. Per the germline V gene, CDR1 is MNHEY and CDR2 is SVGAGI.

This clone has a single count. The chain has TRBV29-1 and TRBJ2-5; D ambiguous. The V gene lost 8 bases and the J gene lost 5 bases, with 15 bases spanning the gap. Germline loops: CDR1 SQVTM, CDR2 ANQGSEA. The CDR3 covers 12 residues. The CDR3 sequence is CSTNSPEETQYF. The CDR3 DNA reads as TGCAGCACCAACTCCCCTGAGGAGACCCAGTACTTC.

The chain combines TRBV19 with TRBJ1-5, with D unresolved. Germline CDR1 reads LNHDA; CDR2 reads SQIVND (reference sequence). The V and J ends lost 0 bases and 5 bases respectively, with 5 bases between them. The CDR3 spans 13 residues. The chain's CDR3 is CASSIDEDQPQHF. CDR3 bases: TGTGCCAGTAGTATAGATGAGGATCAGCCCCAGCATTTT.

The genes are TRBV5-1 and TRBJ2-1; D gene uncertain. The V gene's germline CDR1 is SGHRS and CDR2 YFSETQ. The CDR3 spans 13 residues. Trimming cost V 6 bases and J 7 bases, with 14 bases left between them. The CDR3 sequence is CASIPASGNEQFF. The CDR3 nucleotides read TGCGCCAGCATCCCGGCGTCTGGGAATGAGCAGTTCTTC.

V usage is TRBV3-1 (or the pseudogene TRBV3-2) and J usage is TRBJ2-1; TRBD2 aligns across 12 bases. The CDR3 totals 15 residues. In germline, CDR1 is LGHDT, CDR2 YNNKEL (reference sequence). The J segment lost 10 bases and the V segment lost 4 bases, leaving 8 bases of the junction unmatched. In DNA, the CDR3 is TGTGCCAGCAGCCTTACTAGCGGGGGGCCCCGGGAGCAGTTCTTC. Translating gives CASSLTSGGPREQFF.

The chain employs TRBV9 and TRBJ2-1; no clear D gene. V lost 3 bases and J lost 1, with 8 bases in between. This CDR3 has 14 residues. CDR1 and CDR2 (germline): SGDLS, YYNGEE. The CDR3 nucleotides read TGTGCCAGCAGCGGAGACACTTCCTACAATGAGCAGTTCTTC. Translated, it gives CASSGDTSYNEQFF. The complete variable domain, with remaining parts taken from reference TRBV9 and TRBJ2-1, reads DSGVTQTPKHLITATGQRVTLRCSPRSGDLSVYWYQQSLDQGLQFLIQYYNGEERAKGNILERFSAQQFPDLHSELNLSSLELGDSALYFCASSGDTSYNEQFFGPGTRLTVL.

Concerning this clone: Other nucleotide sequences in the sample specify the same CDR3. The chain recombines TRBV5-6 with TRBJ2-5; D is unclear. Per germline, CDR1 SGHDT and CDR2 YYEEEE. The CDR3 has 11 residues. V lost 1 base and J 4 bases, leaving 2 bases between the germline ends. CDR3 in amino acids: CASSLLETQYF. The CDR3, as DNA: TGTGCCAGCAGCTTGCTAGAGACCCAGTACTTC.

The chain joins TRBV6-5 to TRBJ1-5; D ambiguous. This CDR3 region has 14 residues. Germline assignment: CDR1 MNHEY and CDR2 SVGAGI. V lost 2 bases and J 4 bases, leaving 9 bases between the germline ends. The CDR3 sequence: CASSYAYGNQPQHF. CDR3 coding DNA: TGTGCCAGCAGTTACGCTTACGGAAATCAGCCCCAGCATTTT.

The rearrangement links TRBV7-9 to TRBJ1-5, with 11 bases aligning to TRBD1. V gave up 0 bases and J gave up 7 bases; unmatched junction bases: 8. Germline lookup yields CDR1 SEHNR and CDR2 FQNEAQ (reference sequence). The CDR3 spans 17 residues. The CDR3 reads CASSLAPGTGGLQPQHF. The CDR3 DNA reads TGTGCCAGCAGCTTAGCCCCCGGGACAGGGGGTTTGCAGCCCCAGCATTTT.

The chain combines TRBV3-1 (or the pseudogene TRBV3-2) with TRBJ1-5; D gene uncertain. CDR3 length equals 15 residues. Deletions cut 4 bases from V and 4 bases from J, with 14 bases between. Germline values: CDR1 LGHDT, CDR2 YNNKEL (reference sequence). CDR3 loop: CASSREGGINQPQHF. Written as DNA, the CDR3 is TGTGCCAGCAGCCGCGAAGGAGGGATTAATCAGCCCCAGCATTTT.

V and J are TRBV30 and TRBJ2-7, with D hard to call. CDR3 length: 13 amino acids. Trimming cost V 2 bases and J 1 base, with 9 bases left between them. Germline V gives CDR1 GTSNPN, CDR2 SVGIG (reference sequence). CDR3 in amino acids: CAWSWETSYEQYF. DNA of the CDR3: TGTGCCTGGAGTTGGGAAACGTCCTACGAGCAGTACTTC.

This chain uses TRBV6-5 with TRBJ1-5, with D possibly matching TRBD1 (6 bases). Trimming pared 7 bases from V and 2 bases from J, leaving 15 bases between. The V gene's germline CDR1 is MNHEY and CDR2 SVGAGI. This CDR3 comprises 15 residues. CDR3 nucleotide sequence: TGTGCCAGCACCCAGCGGGCAGGGGGCAATCAGCCCCAGCATTTT. It specifies CASTQRAGGNQPQHF.

Of note for this clone: This specimen includes other DNA sequences encoding the same CDR3. This chain uses TRBV19 with TRBJ2-5, with D perhaps being TRBD1 or TRBD2 (5 bases each). The germline V and J ends were trimmed by 1 base and 5 bases, with 8 bases remaining between them. The CDR3 contains 13 residues. CDR1 and CDR2 (germline): LNHDA, SQIVND (reference sequence). CDR3 nucleotide sequence: TGTGCCAGTAGTATAGGGGGGAGTGAGACCCAGTACTTC. It translates to CASSIGGSETQYF.

In this sample, this clone turned up once. Here the CDR3 reads CASSQRQGEGYTF. The CDR3, as DNA: TGCGCCAGCAGCCAAAGACAGGGGGAGGGCTACACCTTC. The chain couples TRBV4-3 to TRBJ1-2; 9 nucleotides agree with TRBD1. V lost 2 bases, J lost 8 bases, and 3 bases stayed unmatched. This CDR3 is 13 amino acids long. Per germline, CDR1 LGHNA and CDR2 YSLEER.

The chain combines TRBV2 with TRBJ2-5; D is possibly TRBD1 (6 bases). Looked up from germline, CDR1 is SNHLY and CDR2 is FYNNEI. The CDR3 consists of 12 residues. V lost 7 bases, J lost 3 bases, and 9 bases lay in between. CDR3 region: CASIRTEETQYF. The CDR3 coding sequence is TGTGCCAGCATAAGGACAGAAGAGACCCAGTACTTC.

J is TRBJ1-1 and V is TRBV19; no clear D gene. Trimming shortened V by 0 bases and J by 4 bases, and 12 bases separated the two germline ends. The germline gives CDR1 LNHDA, CDR2 SQIVND (reference sequence). The length of the CDR3 is 15 residues. This CDR3 is CASSIDESHATEAFF. The CDR3 nucleotides are TGTGCCAGTAGTATAGATGAGTCCCACGCCACTGAAGCTTTCTTT.

This clone was counted a single time. The chain recombines TRBV3-1 (or the pseudogene TRBV3-2) with TRBJ2-1, with a possible D match to TRBD2 (6 bases). CDR1 and CDR2 from the germline V gene are LGHDT and YNNKEL (reference sequence). Trimming cost V 4 bases and J 4 bases, with 8 bases left between them. The CDR3 has 13 amino acids. CDR3 residues: CASSLGLYNEQFF. The CDR3 bases are TGTGCCAGCAGCCTGGGACTTTACAATGAGCAGTTCTTC.

The gene calls are TRBV7-8 and TRBJ1-1; D is undetermined. V dropped 1 base and J dropped 5 bases, with 17 bases sitting between them. Germline V gene lookup returns CDR1 SGHVS and CDR2 FQNEAQ. The CDR3 totals 16 residues. The CDR3 region has the DNA TGTGCCAGCAGCTTAGAAGGGCCAGCGGTAGGGACTGAAGCTTTCTTT. Translating it yields CASSLEGPAVGTEAFF.

The V and J genes are TRBV9 and TRBJ1-2; D ambiguous. CDR3 length equals 15 residues. Germline CDR1 is SGDLS and CDR2 is YYNGEE. V lost 4 bases and J lost 6, with 19 bases in between. CDR3 coding DNA: TGTGCCAGCAGCATCGAGACCCTTCCCGGGGATGGCTACACCTTC. Protein product: CASSIETLPGDGYTF.

This clone was found once. The chain is built from TRBV21-1 and TRBJ2-4; the D segment call TRBD1 is taken from the table without a DNA check. TRBV21-1 is classified as a pseudogene. This CDR3 region has 14 residues. CDR3 in amino acids: CASRTHRGRWIQYF. CDR3 bases: TGTGCCAGCAGGACCCACAGGGGGCGGTGGATTCAGTACTTC.